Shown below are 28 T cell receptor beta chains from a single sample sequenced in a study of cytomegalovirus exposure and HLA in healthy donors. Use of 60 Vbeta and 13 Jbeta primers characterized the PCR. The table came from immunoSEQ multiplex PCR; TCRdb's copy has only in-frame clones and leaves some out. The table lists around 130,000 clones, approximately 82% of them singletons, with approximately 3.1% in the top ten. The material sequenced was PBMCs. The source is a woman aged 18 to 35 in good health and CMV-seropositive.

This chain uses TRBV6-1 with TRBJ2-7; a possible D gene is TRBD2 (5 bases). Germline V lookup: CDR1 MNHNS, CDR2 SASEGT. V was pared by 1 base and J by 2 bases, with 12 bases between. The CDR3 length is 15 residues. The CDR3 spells CASSEGPSGTYEQYF. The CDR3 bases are TGTGCCAGCAGTGAAGGTCCGTCCGGGACCTACGAGCAGTACTTC.

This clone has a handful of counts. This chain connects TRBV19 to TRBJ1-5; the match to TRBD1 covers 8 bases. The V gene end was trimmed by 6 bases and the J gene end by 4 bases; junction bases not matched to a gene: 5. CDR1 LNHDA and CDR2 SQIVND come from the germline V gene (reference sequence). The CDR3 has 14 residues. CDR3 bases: TGTGCCAGTAGCGACAGGGGAGGGAATCAGCCCCAGCATTTT. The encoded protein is CASSDRGGNQPQHF.

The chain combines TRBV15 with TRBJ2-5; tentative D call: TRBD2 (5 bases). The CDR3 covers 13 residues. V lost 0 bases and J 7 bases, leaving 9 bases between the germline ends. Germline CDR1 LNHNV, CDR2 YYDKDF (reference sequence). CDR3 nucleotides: TGTGCCACCAGCAGAGAGGGAGAGTGGACCCAGTACTTC. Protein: CATSREGEWTQYF.

The CDR3 loop is CASSLGQGATEAFF. The CDR3 nucleotides read TGCGCCAGCAGCTTGGGTCAGGGGGCAACTGAAGCTTTCTTT. The rearrangement joins TRBV5-1 to TRBJ1-1; 8 bases are a match to TRBD1. V lost 0 bases, J lost 5 bases, and 3 bases stayed unmatched. The CDR3 covers 14 residues. Per germline, CDR1 SGHRS and CDR2 YFSETQ.

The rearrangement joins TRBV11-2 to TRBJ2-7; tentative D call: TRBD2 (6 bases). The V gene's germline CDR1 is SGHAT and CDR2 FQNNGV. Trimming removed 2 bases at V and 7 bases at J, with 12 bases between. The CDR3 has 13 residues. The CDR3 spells CASSLTLRGEQYF. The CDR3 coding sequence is TGTGCCAGCAGCTTAACCCTCCGGGGGGAGCAGTACTTC.

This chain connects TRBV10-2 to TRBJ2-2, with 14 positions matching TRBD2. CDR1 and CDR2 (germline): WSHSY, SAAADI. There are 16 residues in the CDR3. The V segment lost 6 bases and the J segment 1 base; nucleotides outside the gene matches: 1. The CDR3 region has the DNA TGCGCCAGCAGAGGACTAGCGGGGGGGAACACCGGGGAGCTGTTTTTT. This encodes CASRGLAGGNTGELFF.

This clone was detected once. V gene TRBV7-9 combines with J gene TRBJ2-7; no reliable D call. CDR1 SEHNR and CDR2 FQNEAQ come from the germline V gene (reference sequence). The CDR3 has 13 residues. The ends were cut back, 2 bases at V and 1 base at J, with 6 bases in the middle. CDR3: CASSLTLSYEQYF. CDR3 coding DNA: TGTGCCAGCAGCTTAACGCTATCCTACGAGCAGTACTTC.

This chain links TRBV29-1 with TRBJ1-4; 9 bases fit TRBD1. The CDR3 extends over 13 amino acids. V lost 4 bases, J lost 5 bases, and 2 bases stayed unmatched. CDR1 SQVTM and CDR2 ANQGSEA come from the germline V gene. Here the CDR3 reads CSVGQGGNEKLFF. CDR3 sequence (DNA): TGCAGCGTTGGACAGGGGGGGAATGAAAAACTGTTTTTT.

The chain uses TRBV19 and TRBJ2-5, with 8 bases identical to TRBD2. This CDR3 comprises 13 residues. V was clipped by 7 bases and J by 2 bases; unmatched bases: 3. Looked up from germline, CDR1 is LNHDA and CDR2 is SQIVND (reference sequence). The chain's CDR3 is CASNRGGQETQYF. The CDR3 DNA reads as TGTGCCAGTAACCGGGGGGGTCAAGAGACCCAGTACTTC.

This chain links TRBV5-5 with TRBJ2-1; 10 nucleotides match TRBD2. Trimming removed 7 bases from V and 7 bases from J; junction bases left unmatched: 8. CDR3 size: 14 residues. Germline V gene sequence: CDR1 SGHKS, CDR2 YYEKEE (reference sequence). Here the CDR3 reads CASEAPAGGNEQFF. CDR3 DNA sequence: TGTGCCAGCGAAGCGCCAGCGGGGGGGAATGAGCAGTTCTTC.

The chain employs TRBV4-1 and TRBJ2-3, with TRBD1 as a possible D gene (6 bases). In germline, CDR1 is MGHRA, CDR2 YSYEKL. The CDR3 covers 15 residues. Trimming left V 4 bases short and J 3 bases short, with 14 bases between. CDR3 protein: CASSPAGTKTDTQYF. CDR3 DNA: TGCGCCAGCAGCCCGGCCGGGACAAAGACAGATACGCAGTATTTT.

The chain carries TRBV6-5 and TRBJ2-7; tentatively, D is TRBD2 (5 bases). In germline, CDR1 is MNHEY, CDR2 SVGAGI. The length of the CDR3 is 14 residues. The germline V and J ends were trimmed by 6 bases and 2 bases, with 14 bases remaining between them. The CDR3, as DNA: TGTGCCAGCAGCCGACCCGGGGAAACCTACGAGCAGTACTTC. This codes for CASSRPGETYEQYF.

The CDR3, as DNA: TGTGCCAGCAGTGTGGGGGCAGGGGATGATGGCACTGAAGCTTTCTTT. Translation gives CASSVGAGDDGTEAFF. The chain combines TRBV6-1 with TRBJ1-1; possible D gene TRBD1, 6 bases. Germline loops: CDR1 MNHNS, CDR2 SASEGT. The CDR3 length is 16 residues. The V end lost 4 bases, the J end lost 4 bases, and 19 bases lay between the germline ends.

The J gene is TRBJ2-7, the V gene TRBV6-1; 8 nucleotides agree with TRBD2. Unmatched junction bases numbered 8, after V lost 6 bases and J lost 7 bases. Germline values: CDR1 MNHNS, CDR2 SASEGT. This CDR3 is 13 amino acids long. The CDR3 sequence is CASRYGLAREQYF. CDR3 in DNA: TGTGCCAGCAGATACGGACTAGCCAGGGAGCAGTACTTC.

CDR3 DNA sequence: TGTGCCAGCAGTTCCGGGACAGGGGTTACCGGGGAGCTGTTTTTT. This sequence encodes CASSSGTGVTGELFF. V and J are TRBV27 and TRBJ2-2; 10 bases are shared with TRBD1. CDR1 and CDR2 from the germline V gene are MNHEY and SMNVEV (reference sequence). This CDR3 contains 15 residues. The trim removed 4 bases at V and 5 bases at J, leaving 4 bases unmatched.

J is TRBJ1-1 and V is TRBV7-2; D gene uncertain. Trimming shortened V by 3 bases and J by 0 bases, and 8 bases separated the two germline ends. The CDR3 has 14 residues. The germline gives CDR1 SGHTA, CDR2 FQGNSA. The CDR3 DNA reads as TGTGCCAGCAGCTTCTTCGGTATGAACACTGAAGCTTTCTTT. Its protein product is CASSFFGMNTEAFF.

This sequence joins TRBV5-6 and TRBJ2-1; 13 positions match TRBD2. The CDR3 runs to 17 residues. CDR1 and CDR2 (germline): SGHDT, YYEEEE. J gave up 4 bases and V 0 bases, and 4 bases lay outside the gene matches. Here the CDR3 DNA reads TGTGCCAGCAGCTTGGGACTAGCGGGGGGCTCGTACAATGAGCAGTTCTTC. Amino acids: CASSLGLAGGSYNEQFF.

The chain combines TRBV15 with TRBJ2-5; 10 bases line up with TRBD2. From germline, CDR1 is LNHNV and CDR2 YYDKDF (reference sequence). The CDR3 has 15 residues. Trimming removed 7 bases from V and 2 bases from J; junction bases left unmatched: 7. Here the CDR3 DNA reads TGTGCCACCAAGAGCGGGGGGGTTGGACAAGAGACCCAGTACTTC. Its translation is CATKSGGVGQETQYF.

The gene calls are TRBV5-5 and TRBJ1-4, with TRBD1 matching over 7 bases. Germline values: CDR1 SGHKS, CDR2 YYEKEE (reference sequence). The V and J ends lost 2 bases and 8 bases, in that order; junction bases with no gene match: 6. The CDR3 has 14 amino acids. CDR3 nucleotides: TGTGCCAGCAGCTTTACAGGGGTAGGAGAAAAACTGTTTTTT. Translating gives CASSFTGVGEKLFF.

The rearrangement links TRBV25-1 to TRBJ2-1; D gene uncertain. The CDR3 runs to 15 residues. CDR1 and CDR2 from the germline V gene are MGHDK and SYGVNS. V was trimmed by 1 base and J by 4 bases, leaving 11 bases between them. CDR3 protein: CASSEFGSRYNEQFF. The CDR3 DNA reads TGTGCCAGCAGTGAATTTGGCTCCAGATACAATGAGCAGTTCTTC.

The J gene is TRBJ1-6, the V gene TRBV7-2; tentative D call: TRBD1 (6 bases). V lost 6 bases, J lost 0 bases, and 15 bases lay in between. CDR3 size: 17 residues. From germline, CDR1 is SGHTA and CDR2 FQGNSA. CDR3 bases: TGTGCCAGCAGTCCAGGGGTTTCGAGCTCCTATAATTCACCCCTCCACTTT. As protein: CASSPGVSSSYNSPLHF. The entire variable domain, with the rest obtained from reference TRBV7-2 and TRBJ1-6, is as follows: GAGVSQSPSNKVTEKGKDVELRCDPISGHTALYWYRQSLGQGLEFLIYFQGNSAPDKSGLPSDRFSAERTGGSVSTLTIQRTQQEDSAVYLCASSPGVSSSYNSPLHFGNGTRLTVT.

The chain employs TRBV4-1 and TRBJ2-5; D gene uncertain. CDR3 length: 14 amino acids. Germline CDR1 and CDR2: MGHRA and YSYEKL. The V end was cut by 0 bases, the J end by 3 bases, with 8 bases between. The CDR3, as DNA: TGCGCCAGCAGCCAAGAGCCAGAAGAAGAGACCCAGTACTTC. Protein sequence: CASSQEPEEETQYF.

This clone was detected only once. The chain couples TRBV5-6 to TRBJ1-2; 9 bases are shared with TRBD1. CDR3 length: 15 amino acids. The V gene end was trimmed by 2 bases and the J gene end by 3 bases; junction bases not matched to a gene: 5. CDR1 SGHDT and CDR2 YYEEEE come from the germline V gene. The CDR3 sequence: CASSFGQGRDYGYTF. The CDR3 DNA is TGTGCCAGCAGCTTTGGACAGGGGCGCGACTATGGCTACACCTTC. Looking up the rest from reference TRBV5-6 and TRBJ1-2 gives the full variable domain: DAGVTQSPTHLIKTRGQQVTLRCSPKSGHDTVSWYQQALGQGPQFIFQYYEEEERQRGNFPDRFSGHQFPNYSSELNVNALLLGDSALYLCASSFGQGRDYGYTFGSGTRLTVV.

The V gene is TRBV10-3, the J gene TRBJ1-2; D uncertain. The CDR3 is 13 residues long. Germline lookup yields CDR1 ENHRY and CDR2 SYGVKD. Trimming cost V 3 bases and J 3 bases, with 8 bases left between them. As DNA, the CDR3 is TGTGCCATCAGTGAAAACCAGTACTATGGCTACACCTTC. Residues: CAISENQYYGYTF.

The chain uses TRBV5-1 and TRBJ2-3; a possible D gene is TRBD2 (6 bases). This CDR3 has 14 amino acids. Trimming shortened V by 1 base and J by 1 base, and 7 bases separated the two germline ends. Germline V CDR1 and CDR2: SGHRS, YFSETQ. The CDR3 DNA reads TGCGCCAGCAGCTTGCCGGGGGGCACAGATACGCAGTATTTT. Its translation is CASSLPGGTDTQYF.

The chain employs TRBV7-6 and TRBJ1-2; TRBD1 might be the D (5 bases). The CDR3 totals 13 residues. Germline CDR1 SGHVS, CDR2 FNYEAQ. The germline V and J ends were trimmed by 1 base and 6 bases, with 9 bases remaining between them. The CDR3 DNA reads TGTGCCAGCAGCTTAGGGGGGAGGGATGGCTACACCTTC. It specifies CASSLGGRDGYTF.

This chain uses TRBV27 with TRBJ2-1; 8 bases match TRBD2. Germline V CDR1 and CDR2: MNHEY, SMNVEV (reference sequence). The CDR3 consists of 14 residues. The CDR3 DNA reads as TGTGCGGCTTCCGGGGGGGCCGGCGGGAATGAGCAGTTCTTC. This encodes CAASGGAGGNEQFF.

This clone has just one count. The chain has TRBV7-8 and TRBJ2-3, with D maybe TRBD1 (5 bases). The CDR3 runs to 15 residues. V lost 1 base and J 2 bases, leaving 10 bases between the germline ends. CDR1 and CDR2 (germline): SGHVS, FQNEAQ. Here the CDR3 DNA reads TGTGCCAGCAGCTTAGTTGGGGCGACCACAGATACGCAGTATTTT. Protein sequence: CASSLVGATTDTQYF.